The present T cell receptor beta chain was sequenced within a study of identical twins. Study observations and caveats: Conclusions came from cross-sectional statistical analysis, not from following the same donors. In zero-insertion analyses, partial confounding could arise from invariant MAIT and iNKT cells. Out-of-frame TCR alpha sharing in monozygotic twins exceeded recombination model predictions.

A few counts support this clonotype. Its specificity is not known. Germline CDR1 is MDHEN and CDR2 is SYDVKM. With 8 bases removed from V and 1 base from J, the gap between germline ends came to 11 bases. The CDR3 covers 13 residues. After template switching added a universal primer site, the resulting cDNA carried unique molecular identifiers. TCRdb re-called the 5' RACE reads with MiXCR, one entry per CDR3 protein. This repertoire shows over 250,000 distinct CDR3 sequences, roughly 9% found once; its top ten account for roughly 6.8%. This sample was also put to use in a study of yellow fever vaccine responses in identical twins.

The chain links TRBV28 to TRBJ1-1, with no clear D. The receptor comes from a woman under 30 in good health. Material for sequencing was CD8+ T cells sorted from blood. CDR3 loop: CASLDPANTEAFF. As DNA, the CDR3 is TGTGCCAGCCTAGACCCCGCGAACACTGAAGCTTTCTTT.